Listed below are T cell receptor beta chains from one sample, sequenced in a study of T cells after yellow fever vaccination. MiXCR, applied by TCRdb to the 5' RACE reads, yields one record per CDR3 protein. The sample shows about 340,000 distinct CDR3 sequences, 12% of them seen only once. Here the sequenced sample was CD4+ T cells sorted from PBMCs, taken 15 days after the yellow fever booster vaccination. The receptors derive from a young man who received the YFV17D yellow fever vaccine. CDR3s include the opening cysteine and the closing phenylalanine or tryptophan. The order of the fields is clone size, D gene, J gene, V gene, CDR3 protein, CDR3 DNA. The D gene is left open where the match is weak. Rows may omit the clone size; those that give it use once, few, many or a size class.

size: many; D: TRBD2; J: TRBJ2-1; V: TRBV7-3; CDR3: CASSLGLAGRNEQFF; DNA: TGTGCCAGCAGCTTAGGACTAGCGGGGAGAAATGAGCAGTTCTTC
size: .; D: .; J: TRBJ2-2; V: TRBV2; CDR3: CASSEGGEELFF; DNA: TGTGCCAGCAGTGAAGGGGGTGAGGAGCTGTTTTTT
size: few; D: TRBD1; J: TRBJ1-4; V: TRBV29-1; CDR3: CSVEGRDRGTNEKLFF; DNA: TGCAGCGTTGAAGGCCGGGACAGGGGAACTAATGAAAAACTGTTTTTT
size: .; D: TRBD1; J: TRBJ1-5; V: TRBV5-8; CDR3: CASTGTGLQPQHF; DNA: TGTGCCAGCACCGGGACAGGGCTACAGCCCCAGCATTTT
size: .; D: TRBD1; J: TRBJ1-2; V: TRBV7-2; CDR3: CASSGRQGPWSGYTF; DNA: TGTGCCAGCAGCGGCCGACAGGGTCCCTGGTCGGGGTACACCTTC
size: .; D: TRBD2; J: TRBJ2-3; V: TRBV4-1; CDR3: CASSYNGGVADTQYF; DNA: TGCGCCAGCAGCTATAACGGGGGGGTCGCAGATACGCAGTATTTT
size: .; D: .; J: TRBJ1-5; V: TRBV5-1; CDR3: CASSLFGEQPQHF; DNA: TGCGCCAGCAGCTTGTTTGGGGAGCAGCCCCAGCATTTT
size: .; D: .; J: TRBJ1-6; V: TRBV5-1; CDR3: CASSLSGGQPISPLHF; DNA: TGCGCCAGCAGCTTGTCCGGGGGCCAACCCATTTCACCCCTCCACTTT
size: many; D: .; J: TRBJ1-6; V: TRBV7-2; CDR3: CASSGASPYNSPLHF; DNA: TGTGCCAGCAGCGGGGCCTCGCCTTATAATTCACCCCTCCACTTT
size: few; D: .; J: TRBJ1-4; V: TRBV12-3/TRBV12-4; CDR3: CASRPRRDPNPNYNEKLFF; DNA: TGTGCCAGCAGACCTCGCCGGGACCCAAACCCGAACTATAATGAAAAACTGTTTTTT
size: few; D: .; J: TRBJ2-1; V: TRBV12-3/TRBV12-4; CDR3: CASSLRGVTYNEQFF; DNA: TGTGCCAGCAGTCTTAGGGGGGTAACCTACAATGAGCAGTTCTTC
size: few; D: TRBD1; J: TRBJ2-6; V: TRBV12-3/TRBV12-4; CDR3: CASSPRRRQGALPGANVLTF; DNA: TGTGCCAGCAGTCCCCGCCGAAGACAGGGGGCGCTTCCTGGGGCCAACGTCCTGACTTTC